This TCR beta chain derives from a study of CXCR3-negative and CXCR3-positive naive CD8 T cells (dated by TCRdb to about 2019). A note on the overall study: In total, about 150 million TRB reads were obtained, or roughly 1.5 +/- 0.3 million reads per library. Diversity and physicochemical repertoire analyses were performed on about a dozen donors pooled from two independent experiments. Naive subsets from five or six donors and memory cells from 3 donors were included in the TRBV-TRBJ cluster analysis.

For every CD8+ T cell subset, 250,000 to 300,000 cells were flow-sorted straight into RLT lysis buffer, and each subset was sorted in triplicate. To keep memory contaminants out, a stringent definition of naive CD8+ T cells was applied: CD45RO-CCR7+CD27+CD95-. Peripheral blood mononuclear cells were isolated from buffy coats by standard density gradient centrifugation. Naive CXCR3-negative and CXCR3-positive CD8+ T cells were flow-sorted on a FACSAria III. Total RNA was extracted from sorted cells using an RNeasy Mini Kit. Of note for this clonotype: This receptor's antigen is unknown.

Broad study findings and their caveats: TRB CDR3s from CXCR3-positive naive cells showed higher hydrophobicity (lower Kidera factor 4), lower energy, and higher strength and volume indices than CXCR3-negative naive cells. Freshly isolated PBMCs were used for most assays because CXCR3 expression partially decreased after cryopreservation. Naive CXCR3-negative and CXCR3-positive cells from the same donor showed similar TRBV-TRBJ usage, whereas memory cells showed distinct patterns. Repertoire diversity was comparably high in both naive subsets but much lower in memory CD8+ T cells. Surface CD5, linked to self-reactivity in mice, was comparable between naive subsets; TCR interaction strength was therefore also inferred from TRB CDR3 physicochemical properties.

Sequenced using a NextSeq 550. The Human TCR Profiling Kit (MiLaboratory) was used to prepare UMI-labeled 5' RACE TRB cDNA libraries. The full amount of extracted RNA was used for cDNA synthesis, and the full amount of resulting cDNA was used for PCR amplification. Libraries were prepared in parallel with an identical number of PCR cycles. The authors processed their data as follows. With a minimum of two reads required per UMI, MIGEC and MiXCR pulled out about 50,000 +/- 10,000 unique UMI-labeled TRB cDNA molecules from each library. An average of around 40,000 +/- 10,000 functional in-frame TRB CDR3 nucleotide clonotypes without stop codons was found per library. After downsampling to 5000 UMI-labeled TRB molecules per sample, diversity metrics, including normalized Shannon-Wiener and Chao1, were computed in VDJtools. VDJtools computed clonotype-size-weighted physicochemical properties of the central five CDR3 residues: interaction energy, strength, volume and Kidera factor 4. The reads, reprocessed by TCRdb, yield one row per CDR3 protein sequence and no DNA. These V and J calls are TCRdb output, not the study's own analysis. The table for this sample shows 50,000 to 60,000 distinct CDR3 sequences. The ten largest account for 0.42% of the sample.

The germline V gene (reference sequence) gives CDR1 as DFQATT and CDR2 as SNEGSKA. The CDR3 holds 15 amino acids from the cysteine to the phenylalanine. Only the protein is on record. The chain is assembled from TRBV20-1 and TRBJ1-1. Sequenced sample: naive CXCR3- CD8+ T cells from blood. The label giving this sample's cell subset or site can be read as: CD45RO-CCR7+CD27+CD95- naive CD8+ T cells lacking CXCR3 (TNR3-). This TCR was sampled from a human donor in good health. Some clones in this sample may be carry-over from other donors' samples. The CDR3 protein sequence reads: CSAREVTTRSTEAFF.